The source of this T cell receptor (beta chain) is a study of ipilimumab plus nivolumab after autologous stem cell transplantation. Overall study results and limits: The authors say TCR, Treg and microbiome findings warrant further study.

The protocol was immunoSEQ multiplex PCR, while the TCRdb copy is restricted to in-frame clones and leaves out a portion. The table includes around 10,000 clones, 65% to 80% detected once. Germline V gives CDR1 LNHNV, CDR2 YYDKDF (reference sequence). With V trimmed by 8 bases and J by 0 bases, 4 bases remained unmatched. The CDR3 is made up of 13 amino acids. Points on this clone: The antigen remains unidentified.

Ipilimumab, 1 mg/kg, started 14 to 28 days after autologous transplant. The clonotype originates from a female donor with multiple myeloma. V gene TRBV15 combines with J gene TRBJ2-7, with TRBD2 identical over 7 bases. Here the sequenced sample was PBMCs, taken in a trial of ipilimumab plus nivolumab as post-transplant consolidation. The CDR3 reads CATSAGVSYEQYF. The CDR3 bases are TGTGCCACCTCGGCGGGAGTCTCCTACGAGCAGTACTTC.